A single sample gave rise to the 27 T cell receptor beta chains below, sequenced in a study of neurological immune-mediated disorders. TCRdb recomputed calls from the 5' RACE reads with MiXCR, one row per CDR3 protein. The sample consists of roughly 120,000 distinct CDR3 sequences, roughly 3.2% of them appearing once. What was sequenced was PBMCs. Receptor source: a woman younger than 45 with multiple sclerosis.

This clonotype was observed many times. This chain joins TRBV14 and TRBJ1-6, with 10 positions matching TRBD1. The CDR3 is 17 residues long. Germline CDR1 SGHDN, CDR2 FVKESK. Unmatched junction bases numbered 12, after V lost 3 bases and J lost 10 bases. In DNA, the CDR3 is TGTGCCAGCAGCCACCCGCGACAGGGGGCGCGGGGATCACCCCTCCACTTT. Translating gives CASSHPRQGARGSPLHF.

This clonotype was counted at least ten times. The CDR3 bases are TGTGCCAGCAGGAATAGCGGGAGGGGCTCCTACAATGAGCAGTTCTTC. Translation gives CASRNSGRGSYNEQFF. The rearrangement joins TRBV6-5 to TRBJ2-1; 11 nucleotides line up with TRBD2. Germline trimming cut 6 bases from V and 0 bases from J; bases unmatched to any gene: 4. The CDR3 spans 16 residues. Germline lookup yields CDR1 MNHEY and CDR2 SVGAGI.

This clonotype was picked up many times. The chain uses TRBV5-1 and TRBJ1-4; the D gene is possibly TRBD1 (5 bases). The CDR3 runs to 15 residues. Trimming pared 0 bases from V and 7 bases from J, leaving 13 bases between. Germline loops: CDR1 SGHRS, CDR2 YFSETQ. Here the CDR3 DNA reads TGCGCCAGCAGCTTGGTGGTAGGGCAGGGTGAAAAACTGTTTTTT. Its protein product is CASSLVVGQGEKLFF. The entire variable domain, with the rest obtained from reference TRBV5-1 and TRBJ1-4, is as follows: KAGVTQTPRYLIKTRGQQVTLSCSPISGHRSVSWYQQTPGQGLQFLFEYFSETQRNKGNFPGRFSGRQFSNSRSEMNVSTLELGDSALYLCASSLVVGQGEKLFFGSGTQLSVL.

This clonotype was picked up many times. The chain employs TRBV30 and TRBJ1-1, with D perhaps TRBD1 (6 bases). Trimming left V 3 bases short and J 6 bases short, with 14 bases between. CDR1 and CDR2 (germline): GTSNPN, SVGIG (reference sequence). CDR3 length equals 13 residues. Written as DNA, the CDR3 is TGTGCCTGGAGGGGGGCCCGGTACGCTGAAGCTTTCTTT. It specifies CAWRGARYAEAFF.

This clonotype has ten or more counts. The chain uses TRBV12-3 or TRBV12-4 and TRBJ2-7; D is unresolved. This CDR3 spans 15 amino acids. The V and J ends lost 1 base and 2 bases respectively, with 12 bases between them. This chain's CDR3 is CASSLGWADPYEQYF. The CDR3 bases are TGTGCCAGCAGTTTAGGGTGGGCGGATCCCTACGAGCAGTACTTC.

The sample holds many counts of this clonotype. The rearrangement links TRBV28 to TRBJ2-6; D is unresolved. V lost 8 bases and J lost 0, with 2 bases in between. Germline CDR1 reads MDHEN; CDR2 reads SYDVKM. This CDR3 is 12 amino acids long. In DNA, the CDR3 is TGTGCCAGCCACTCTGGGGCCAACGTCCTGACTTTC. Residues: CASHSGANVLTF.

In its sample, this clonotype was seen many times. This chain links TRBV3-1 with TRBJ2-5, with 14 positions matching TRBD2. The CDR3 consists of 17 residues. The V gene's germline CDR1 is LGHDT and CDR2 YNNKEL (reference sequence). After removal of 6 bases from V and 5 bases from J, the junction contained 11 bases not matched to a gene. The CDR3 DNA is TGTGCCAGCAGACTAAGAGGGACTAGCGGGGGCATGGAGACCCAGTACTTC. Encoded protein: CASRLRGTSGGMETQYF.

This clonotype came up many times. V usage is TRBV20-1 and J usage is TRBJ2-3; no definite D call. Deletions cut 3 bases from V and 5 bases from J, with 9 bases between. Per the germline V gene, CDR1 is DFQATT and CDR2 is SNEGSKA (reference sequence). The length of the CDR3 is 12 residues. The CDR3 here is CSARSAGDTQYF. The CDR3 nucleotides are TGCAGTGCTAGGAGTGCTGGAGATACGCAGTATTTT.

This clonotype was detected ten times or more. The chain joins TRBV7-6 to TRBJ2-3; 8 bases align to TRBD2. This CDR3 has 15 amino acids. In germline, CDR1 is SGHVS, CDR2 FNYEAQ. V gave up 7 bases and J gave up 4 bases; unmatched junction bases: 10. CDR3 in DNA: TGTGCCAGCACTAGAGACGGGGGGGGAGCAGATACGCAGTATTTT. Amino acids: CASTRDGGGADTQYF.

This clonotype has a count of ten or more. The gene calls are TRBV20-1 and TRBJ2-7, with D possibly TRBD2 on 7 matching bases. The V end lost 6 bases, the J end lost 3 bases, and 18 bases lay between the germline ends. The germline CDR1 and CDR2 sequences are DFQATT and SNEGSKA (reference sequence). CDR3 size: 14 residues. The CDR3 spells CSAHRGGQNYEQYF. In nucleotides, the CDR3 is TGCAGTGCACATAGGGGGGGGCAGAACTACGAGCAGTACTTC.

This clonotype was observed at least ten times. V usage is TRBV12-3 or TRBV12-4 and J usage is TRBJ2-5, with 7 bases fitting TRBD1. The CDR3 sequence is 14 residues long. After removal of 6 bases from V and 2 bases from J, the junction contained 6 bases not matched to a gene. This chain's CDR3 is CASSPGTVQETQYF. CDR3 in DNA: TGTGCCAGCAGCCCCGGGACAGTTCAAGAGACCCAGTACTTC.

This clonotype was counted at least ten times. The CDR3 DNA reads as TGTGCCAGCAGAGAGCGGGGGGGCCTAGGAGATACGCAGTATTTT. This encodes CASRERGGLGDTQYF. The chain recombines TRBV6-5 with TRBJ2-3; 10 nucleotides line up with TRBD2. The germline V gene encodes CDR1 MNHEY and CDR2 SVGAGI. V lost 6 bases and J lost 5; bases outside the gene matches: 8. The CDR3 extends over 15 amino acids.

This clonotype was observed many times. The chain employs TRBV7-9 and TRBJ1-2; maybe TRBD1 (5 bases). Trimming took 3 bases from V and 8 from J, leaving 13 bases between them. CDR3 length: 13 amino acids. The germline V gene encodes CDR1 SEHNR and CDR2 FQNEAQ (reference sequence). Here the CDR3 reads CASSFEGEVGYTF. For the CDR3, the DNA is TGTGCCAGCAGCTTTGAAGGGGAAGTGGGCTACACCTTC. Combining the CDR3 with reference TRBV7-9 and TRBJ1-2 gives the whole variable domain DTGVSQNPRHKITKRGQNVTFRCDPISEHNRLYWYRQTLGQGPEFLTYFQNEAQLEKSRLLSDRFSAERPKGSFSTLEIQRTEQGDSAMYLCASSFEGEVGYTFGSGTRLTVV.

This clonotype appeared many times. V gene TRBV29-1 combines with J gene TRBJ2-7; a weak D match, TRBD1 (6 bases). This CDR3 spans 12 amino acids. Per the germline V gene, CDR1 is SQVTM and CDR2 is ANQGSEA. Trimming shortened V by 6 bases and J by 7 bases, and 16 bases separated the two germline ends. The chain's CDR3 is CSVTGSWWEQYF. In nucleotides, the CDR3 is TGCAGCGTCACAGGGAGCTGGTGGGAGCAGTACTTC.

This clonotype has ten or more counts. The CDR3 nucleotides are TGTGCCAGCAGTTCCGAACTAGCGGGAGGGGAGAATGAGCAGTTCTTC. Its protein is CASSSELAGGENEQFF. The chain combines TRBV6-5 with TRBJ2-1; TRBD2 aligns across 13 bases. The CDR3 extends over 16 amino acids. Per the germline V gene, CDR1 is MNHEY and CDR2 is SVGAGI. Losses at the gene ends were 4 bases for V and 7 bases for J; bases not matched to a gene: 7.

The table lists this clonotype with many counts. This chain joins TRBV20-1 and TRBJ2-3; D is undetermined. The CDR3 runs to 12 residues. Deletions cut 3 bases from V and 6 bases from J, with 10 bases between. CDR1 and CDR2 from the germline V gene are DFQATT and SNEGSKA (reference sequence). CDR3 residues: CSASALTDTQYF. The CDR3 bases are TGCAGTGCTAGCGCGCTAACTGATACGCAGTATTTT.

This clonotype was detected many times. This chain connects TRBV9 to TRBJ2-5; 7 positions agree with TRBD2. The V segment lost 3 bases and the J segment 2 bases; nucleotides outside the gene matches: 4. The CDR3 contains 14 residues. The germline V gene has CDR1 SGDLS and CDR2 YYNGEE. The CDR3 nucleotides are TGTGCCAGCAGCGGTACTAGCGTACAAGAGACCCAGTACTTC. Translating gives CASSGTSVQETQYF.

The V call is TRBV20-1, the J call TRBJ2-7, with 8 bases lining up with TRBD2. Per germline, CDR1 DFQATT and CDR2 SNEGSKA (reference sequence). V dropped 5 bases and J dropped 0; count of bases not matched to a gene: 9. The CDR3 loop spans 15 amino acids. The chain's CDR3 is CSASERGPFSYEQYF. In DNA form, the CDR3 reads TGCAGTGCTTCTGAGCGGGGGCCCTTCTCCTACGAGCAGTACTTC.

The sample holds many counts of this clonotype. This rearrangement joins TRBV7-2 to TRBJ2-3; 9 bases are a match to TRBD2. Per the germline V gene, CDR1 is SGHTA and CDR2 is FQGNSA. Germline trimming cut 0 bases from V and 11 bases from J; bases unmatched to any gene: 6. The CDR3 runs to 14 residues. The chain's CDR3 is CASSLAIAGVQQYF. CDR3 nucleotide sequence: TGTGCCAGCAGCTTAGCGATAGCGGGGGTTCAGCAGTATTTT.

The sample holds a few counts of this clonotype. This chain uses TRBV6-2 or TRBV6-3 with TRBJ2-3, with D perhaps matching TRBD2 (6 bases). The CDR3 runs to 13 residues. V lost 6 bases and J lost 4, with 11 bases in between. The germline gives CDR1 MNHEY, CDR2 SVGEGT. The CDR3 region has the DNA TGTGCCAGCAGGGAGGGAAATTCAGATACGCAGTATTTT. Encoded protein: CASREGNSDTQYF.

This clonotype was seen at least ten times. This chain joins TRBV6-5 and TRBJ2-1; no clear D gene. With 8 bases removed from V and 3 bases from J, the gap between germline ends came to 5 bases. Germline CDR1 reads MNHEY; CDR2 reads SVGAGI. CDR3 size: 11 residues. DNA of the CDR3: TGTGCCAGCGGGGTCTACAATGAGCAGTTCTTC. Translation gives CASGVYNEQFF.

This clonotype was detected ten times or more. The chain links TRBV21-1 to TRBJ2-3; no check of the table's D call, TRBD1, against the DNA was made. TRBV21-1 is labeled a pseudogene. This CDR3 contains 9 residues. CDR3 DNA sequence: TGTGCCAGCAGCCCCGCCGGGCTCTTT. It is translated as CASSPAGLF.

V usage is TRBV20-1 and J usage is TRBJ2-7; no reliable D call. Trimming shortened V by 5 bases and J by 2 bases, and 22 bases separated the two germline ends. CDR1 DFQATT and CDR2 SNEGSKA come from the germline V gene (reference sequence). The CDR3 is 16 amino acids. CDR3 amino acids: CSAQPSTRLGTYEQYF. The DNA of the CDR3 is TGCAGTGCTCAACCCTCAACAAGGCTGGGGACCTACGAGCAGTACTTC.

There are many counts of this clonotype. This rearrangement joins TRBV20-1 to TRBJ2-3; tentatively, D is TRBD1 (5 bases). Germline V CDR1 and CDR2: DFQATT, SNEGSKA (reference sequence). V was cut by 1 base and J by 2 bases, with 10 bases left in between. CDR3 length: 14 residues. CDR3 DNA: TGCAGTGCTAGAGGGACATTCCACACAGATACGCAGTATTTT. It encodes CSARGTFHTDTQYF.

This clonotype was seen at least ten times. The CDR3 DNA is TGTGCCAGCAGCGGATCGGGGGGCACTAACTATGGCTACACCTTC. It is translated as CASSGSGGTNYGYTF. The chain is built from TRBV7-2 and TRBJ1-2; D is possibly TRBD1 (6 bases). CDR3 length equals 15 residues. V shed 5 bases and J shed 0 bases, with 13 bases lying between them. Germline V gives CDR1 SGHTA, CDR2 FQGNSA.

This clonotype was detected ten times or more. This rearrangement joins TRBV20-1 to TRBJ2-5, with 12 bases aligning to TRBD2. J gave up 8 bases and V 6 bases, and 10 bases lay outside the gene matches. Germline V gene sequence: CDR1 DFQATT, CDR2 SNEGSKA (reference sequence). This CDR3 comprises 14 residues. CDR3 DNA sequence: TGCAGTGCGCGCCCGAGGACTAGCGGGGCCACCCAGTACTTC. Translating it yields CSARPRTSGATQYF.

This clonotype occurred many times. The rearrangement joins TRBV20-1 to TRBJ2-5, with D possibly being TRBD2 (6 bases). V was shortened by 6 bases and J by 5 bases, with 22 bases between the two germline ends. Germline V gives CDR1 DFQATT, CDR2 SNEGSKA (reference sequence). This CDR3 is 15 amino acids long. CDR3: CSAYPWGGEGETQYF. CDR3 sequence (DNA): TGCAGTGCCTACCCCTGGGGAGGTGAGGGGGAGACCCAGTACTTC.